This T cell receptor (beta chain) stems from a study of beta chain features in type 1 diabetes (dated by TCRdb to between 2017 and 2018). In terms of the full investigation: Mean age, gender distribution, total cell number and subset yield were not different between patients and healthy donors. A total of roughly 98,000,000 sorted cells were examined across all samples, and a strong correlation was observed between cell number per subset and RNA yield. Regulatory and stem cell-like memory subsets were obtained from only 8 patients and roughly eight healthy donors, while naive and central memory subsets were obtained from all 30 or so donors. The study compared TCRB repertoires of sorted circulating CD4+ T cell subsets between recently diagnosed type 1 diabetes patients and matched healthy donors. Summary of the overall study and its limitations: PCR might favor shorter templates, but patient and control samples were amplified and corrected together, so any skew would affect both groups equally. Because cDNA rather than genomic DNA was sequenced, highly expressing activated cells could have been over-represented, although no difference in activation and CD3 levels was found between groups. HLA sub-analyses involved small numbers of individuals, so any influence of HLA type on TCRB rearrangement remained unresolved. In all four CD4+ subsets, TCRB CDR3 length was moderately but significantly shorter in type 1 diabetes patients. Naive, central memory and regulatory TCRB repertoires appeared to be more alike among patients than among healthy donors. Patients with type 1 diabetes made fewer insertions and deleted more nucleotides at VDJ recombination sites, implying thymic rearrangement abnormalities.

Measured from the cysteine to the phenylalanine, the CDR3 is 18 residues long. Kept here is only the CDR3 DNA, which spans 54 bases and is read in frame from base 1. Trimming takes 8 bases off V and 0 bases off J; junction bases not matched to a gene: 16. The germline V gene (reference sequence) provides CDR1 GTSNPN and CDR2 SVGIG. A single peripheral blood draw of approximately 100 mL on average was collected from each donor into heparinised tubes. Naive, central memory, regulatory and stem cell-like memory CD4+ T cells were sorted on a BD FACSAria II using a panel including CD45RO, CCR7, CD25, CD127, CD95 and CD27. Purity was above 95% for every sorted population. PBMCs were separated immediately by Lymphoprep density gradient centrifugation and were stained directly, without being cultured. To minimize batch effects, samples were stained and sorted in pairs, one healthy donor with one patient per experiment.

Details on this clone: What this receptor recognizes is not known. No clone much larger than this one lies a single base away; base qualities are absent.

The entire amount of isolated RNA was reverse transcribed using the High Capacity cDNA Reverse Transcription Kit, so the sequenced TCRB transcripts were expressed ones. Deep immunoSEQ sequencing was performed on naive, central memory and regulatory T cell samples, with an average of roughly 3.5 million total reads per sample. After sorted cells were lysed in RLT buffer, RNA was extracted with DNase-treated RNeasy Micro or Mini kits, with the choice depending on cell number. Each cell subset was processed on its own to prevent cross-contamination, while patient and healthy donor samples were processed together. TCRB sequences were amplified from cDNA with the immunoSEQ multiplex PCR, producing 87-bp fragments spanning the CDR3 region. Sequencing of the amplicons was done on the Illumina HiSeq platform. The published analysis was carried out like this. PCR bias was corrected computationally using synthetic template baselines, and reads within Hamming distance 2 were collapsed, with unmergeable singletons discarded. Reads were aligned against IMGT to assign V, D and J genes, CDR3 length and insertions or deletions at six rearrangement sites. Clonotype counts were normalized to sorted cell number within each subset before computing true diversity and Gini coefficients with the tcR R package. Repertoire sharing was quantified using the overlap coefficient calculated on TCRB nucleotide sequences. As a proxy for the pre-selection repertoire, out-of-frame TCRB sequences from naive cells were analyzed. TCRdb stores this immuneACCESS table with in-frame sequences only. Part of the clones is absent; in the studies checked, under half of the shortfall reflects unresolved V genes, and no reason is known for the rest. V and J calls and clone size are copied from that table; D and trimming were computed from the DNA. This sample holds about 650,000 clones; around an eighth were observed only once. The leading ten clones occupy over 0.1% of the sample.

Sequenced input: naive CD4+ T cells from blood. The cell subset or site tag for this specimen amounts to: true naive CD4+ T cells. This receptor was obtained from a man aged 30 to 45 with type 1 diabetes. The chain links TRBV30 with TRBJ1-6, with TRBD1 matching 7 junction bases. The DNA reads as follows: TGTGCCGGGGTCGGGACAGCGGTGACTAGCTCCTATAATTCACCCCTCCACTTT. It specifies CAGVGTAVTSSYNSPLHF.